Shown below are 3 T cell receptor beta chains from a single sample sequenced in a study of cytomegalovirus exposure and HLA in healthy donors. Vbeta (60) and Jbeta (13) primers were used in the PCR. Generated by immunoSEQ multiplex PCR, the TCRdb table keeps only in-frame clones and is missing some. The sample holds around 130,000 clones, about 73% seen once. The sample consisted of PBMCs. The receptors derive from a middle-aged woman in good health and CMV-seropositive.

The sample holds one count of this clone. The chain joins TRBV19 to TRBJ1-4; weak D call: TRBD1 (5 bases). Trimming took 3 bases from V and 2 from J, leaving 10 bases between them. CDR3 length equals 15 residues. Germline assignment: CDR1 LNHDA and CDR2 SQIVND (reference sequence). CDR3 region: CASSIWGSTNEKLFF. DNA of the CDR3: TGTGCCAGTAGTATCTGGGGCAGCACTAATGAAAAACTGTTTTTT.

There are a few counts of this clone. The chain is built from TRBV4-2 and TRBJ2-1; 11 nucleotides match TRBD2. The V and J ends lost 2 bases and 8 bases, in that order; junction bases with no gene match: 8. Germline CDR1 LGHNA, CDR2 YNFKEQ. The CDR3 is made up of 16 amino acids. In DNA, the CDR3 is TGTGCCAGCAGCCAAACTGATAGCGGGGGGGCCGATGAGCAGTTCTTC. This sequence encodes CASSQTDSGGADEQFF.

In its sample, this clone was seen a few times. The CDR3 spells CASTQGSGGEQYF. The CDR3 DNA reads TGTGCCAGCACCCAGGGGAGTGGTGGCGAGCAGTACTTC. The chain joins TRBV28 to TRBJ2-7; tentatively, D is TRBD1 (6 bases). V shed 7 bases and J shed 6 bases, with 16 bases lying between them. The CDR3 sequence is 13 residues long. CDR1 and CDR2 from the germline V gene are MDHEN and SYDVKM. Filled out from reference TRBV28 and TRBJ2-7, the complete variable domain reads DVKVTQSSRYLVKRTGEKVFLECVQDMDHENMFWYRQDPGLGLRLIYFSYDVKMKEKGDIPEGYSVSREKKERFSLILESASTNQTSMYLCASTQGSGGEQYFGPGTRLTVT.